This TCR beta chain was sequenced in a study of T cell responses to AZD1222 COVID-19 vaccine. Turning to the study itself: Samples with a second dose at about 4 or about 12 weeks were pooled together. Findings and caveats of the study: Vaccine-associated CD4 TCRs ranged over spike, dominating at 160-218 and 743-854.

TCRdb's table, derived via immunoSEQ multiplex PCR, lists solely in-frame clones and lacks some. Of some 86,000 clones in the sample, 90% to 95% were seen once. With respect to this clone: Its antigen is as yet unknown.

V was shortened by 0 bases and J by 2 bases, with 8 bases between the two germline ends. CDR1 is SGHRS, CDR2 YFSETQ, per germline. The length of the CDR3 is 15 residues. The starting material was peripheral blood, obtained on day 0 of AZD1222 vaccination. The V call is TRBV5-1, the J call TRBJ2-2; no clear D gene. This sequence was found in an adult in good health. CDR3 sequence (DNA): TGCGCCAGCAGCTTGGTCGGTCCTAACACCGGGGAGCTGTTTTTT. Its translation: CASSLVGPNTGELFF.